A selection of T cell receptor beta chains follows, all from one sample in a study of Graves' ophthalmopathy and Graves' hyperthyroidism. TCRdb recomputed calls from the multiplex PCR reads with MiXCR, one row per CDR3 protein. The profile shows a few hundred thousand distinct CDR3 sequences, about 16% of them singletons. Source material: peripheral blood. Every receptor here comes from a woman between 18 and 29 years old with Graves' ophthalmopathy. The CDR3 runs from the conserved cysteine through the conserved F or W. A D gene is named only where the DNA matches it firmly. The size field is filled for only some rows; it gives once, few, many or a size class.

TGTGCCACCAGTGTAGTAGGGGACATTCAGTACTTC	CATSVVGDIQYF	TRBV24-1	TRBJ2-4	many	NA
TGTGCCAGTACCCCAACGGTTTGGGCCCGCTACGAGCAGTACTTC	CASTPTVWARYEQYF	TRBV19	TRBJ2-7	many	NA
TGTGCCACCAGTAGCGGGAGGACTCGTGAGACCCAGTACTTC	CATSSGRTRETQYF	TRBV24-1	TRBJ2-5	NA	TRBD2
TGTGCCAGCCGGGGGGGCCGGGGGGCTAGCGGGAGCCAAGAGACCCAGTACTTC	CASRGGRGASGSQETQYF	TRBV7-2	TRBJ2-5	many	TRBD2
TGTGCCAGCACCTCCTTAGACAGGAGGTTGTCTGGGACCCAGTACTTC	CASTSLDRRLSGTQYF	TRBV12-3/TRBV12-4	TRBJ2-5	many	NA
TGCGCCAGCAGCTCGGACAGGGGGACTGGCTACACCTTC	CASSSDRGTGYTF	TRBV5-1	TRBJ1-2	many	TRBD1
TGTGCCAGCAGTTTATGGGACAGGGAATGGGCTGAAGCTTTCTTT	CASSLWDREWAEAFF	TRBV28	TRBJ1-1	NA	TRBD1
TGTGCCAGCAGTCTTCAAGACAGGGGTGGCTACACCTTC	CASSLQDRGGYTF	TRBV28	TRBJ1-2	many	TRBD1
TGCGCCAGCAGCCAAGAGGGTCTCTACAGGGACGAGCAGTACTTC	CASSQEGLYRDEQYF	TRBV4-1	TRBJ2-7	many	NA
TGTGCCAGCAGCACAACCTCAGGGTCTCTTACCGGGGAGCTGTTTTTT	CASSTTSGSLTGELFF	TRBV11-1	TRBJ2-2	many	NA
TGTGCCAGCAGTTCCCAGACAGGTGGTCGCCGGGCTTTCTTT	CASSSQTGGRRAFF	TRBV28	TRBJ1-1	many	NA
TGTGCCAGCACCCAACAGGGAGAGCCCCAGCATTTT	CASTQQGEPQHF	TRBV28	TRBJ1-5	many	NA
TGTGCCAGCAGCTCCCTCCTTGGGTCCCCGAACACCGGGGAGCTGTTTTTT	CASSSLLGSPNTGELFF	TRBV11-1	TRBJ2-2	many	NA
TGTGCCAGCAGCCTCAGGGGGCTGGGGGGCACTGAAGCTTTCTTT	CASSLRGLGGTEAFF	TRBV28	TRBJ1-1	many	TRBD1
TGTGCCAGCAGTTTCGGTCCCCTGCCGAGGGATGGCTACACCTTC	CASSFGPLPRDGYTF	TRBV28	TRBJ1-2	many	NA
TGTGCCTGGAGTGTTGGAAGCAATCAGCCCCAGCATTTT	CAWSVGSNQPQHF	TRBV30	TRBJ1-5	NA	NA
TGTGCCAGCTGGGACAGGGGGGCCGGTGAAGCTTTCTTT	CASWDRGAGEAFF	TRBV2	TRBJ1-1	many	TRBD1
TGTGCCAGCAGCTTAGAGACTTCGTTGGGGGAGCAGTACTTC	CASSLETSLGEQYF	TRBV7-3	TRBJ2-7	NA	NA
TGTGCCTGGAGTAGCCAGGGGATCACTGAAGCTTTCTTT	CAWSSQGITEAFF	TRBV30	TRBJ1-1	many	NA
TGTGCCAGCAAGACCACAGGGATGAATCAGCCCCAGCATTTT	CASKTTGMNQPQHF	TRBV6-2/TRBV6-3	TRBJ1-5	many	NA
TGTGCCAGCAGTCCGGGGACTAGCGGGGGGAAGAGCGAGCAGTACTTC	CASSPGTSGGKSEQYF	TRBV12-3/TRBV12-4	TRBJ2-7	NA	TRBD2
TGTGCCAGCAGGTTCCGCGGACAGGGGGTACTTGATAGCAATCAGCCCCAGCATTTT	CASRFRGQGVLDSNQPQHF	TRBV6-4	TRBJ1-5	many	TRBD1
TGTGCCAGCAGTGTTTGGGGGGGTGGCTACACCTTC	CASSVWGGGYTF	TRBV6-1	TRBJ1-2	many	NA
TGTGCCAGCAGACAAGGGGGGCAGGGGAACACTGAAGCTTTCTTT	CASRQGGQGNTEAFF	TRBV6-1	TRBJ1-1	many	NA
TGTGCCAGCACAAGGACCACCTACGAGCAGTACTTC	CASTRTTYEQYF	TRBV6-5	TRBJ2-7	many	NA
TGCGCCAGCAGCTTGCACGGGGAGACCCAGTACTTC	CASSLHGETQYF	TRBV5-1	TRBJ2-5	many	NA
TGTGCCAGCAGCGACCAGCGGGGGGAACCCACCGGGGAGCTGTTTTTT	CASSDQRGEPTGELFF	TRBV9	TRBJ2-2	many	TRBD2
TGTGCCAGCAGCACAGGGAGGCTCTCTGGAAACACCATATATTTT	CASSTGRLSGNTIYF	TRBV7-2	TRBJ1-3	NA	NA
TGTGCCAGCAGCCAAGGACTGCTCATGAACACTGAAGCTTTCTTT	CASSQGLLMNTEAFF	TRBV3-1	TRBJ1-1	NA	NA
TGCGCCAGCAGCCAAGAGGGACAGGGGGCGAGGGGCTACACCTTC	CASSQEGQGARGYTF	TRBV4-3	TRBJ1-2	many	TRBD1
TGTGCCAGCAGCCCGCGTATAGGAGACGAAGCTTTCTTT	CASSPRIGDEAFF	TRBV6-1	TRBJ1-1	many	NA